This TCR beta chain was identified during a study of neurological immune-mediated disorders. The study, taken as a whole, reports: The expanded clones of different subjects shared no CDR3 amino acid sequences (suggesting private repertoires in all groups).

This clonotype was detected many times. Its antigen is currently unknown. Trimming removed 4 bases at V and 5 bases at J, with 11 bases between. This CDR3 spans 13 amino acids. Per germline, CDR1 SQVTM and CDR2 ANQGSEA. Template-switch 5'RACE cDNA synthesis added a 10-nucleotide unique molecular identifier. In every sequencing run, more than 170 million TCR-beta sequences were generated from 15-18 subjects. TCRdb called the 5' RACE reads again in MiXCR, with one record for every CDR3 protein. This table holds about 99,000 distinct CDR3 sequences, approximately 10% found once. Time point: longitudinal time-point 3. Unsorted libraries were prepared from 2 million PBMCs held at -80 C.

Source material: PBMCs. This rearrangement joins TRBV29-1 to TRBJ1-4; D might be TRBD1 (6 bases). The sequence was collected from a female donor with HTLV-1-associated myelopathy (HAM/TSP). CDR3 protein: CSVGRQGNEKLFF. The DNA of the CDR3 is TGCAGCGTTGGAAGGCAGGGGAATGAAAAACTGTTTTTT.